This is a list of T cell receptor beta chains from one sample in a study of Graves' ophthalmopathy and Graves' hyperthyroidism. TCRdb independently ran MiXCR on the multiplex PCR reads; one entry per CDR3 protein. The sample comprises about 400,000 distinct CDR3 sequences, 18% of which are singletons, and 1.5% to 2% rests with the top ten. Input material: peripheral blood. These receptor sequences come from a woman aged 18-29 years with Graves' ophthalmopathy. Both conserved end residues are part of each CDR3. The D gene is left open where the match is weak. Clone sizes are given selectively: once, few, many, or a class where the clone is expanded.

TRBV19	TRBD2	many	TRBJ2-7	CASTAGGGSGEQYF	TGTGCCAGTACCGCCGGGGGGGGGAGTGGCGAGCAGTACTTC
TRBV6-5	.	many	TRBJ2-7	CASGLGYEQYF	TGTGCCAGCGGCCTTGGGTACGAGCAGTACTTC
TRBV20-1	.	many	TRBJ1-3	CSAEGTGNTIYF	TGCAGTGCGGAGGGGACTGGAAACACCATATATTTT
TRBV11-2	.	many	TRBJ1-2	CASSIGGGQADYGYTF	TGTGCCAGCAGCATAGGGGGGGGGCAGGCGGACTATGGCTACACCTTC
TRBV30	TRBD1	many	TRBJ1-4	CAWSVQGVLKVNEKLFF	TGTGCCTGGAGTGTACAGGGGGTATTGAAGGTTAATGAAAAACTGTTTTTT
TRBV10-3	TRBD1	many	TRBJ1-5	CAISEPTGGRGNQPQHF	TGTGCCATCAGTGAGCCGACAGGGGGTAGGGGCAATCAGCCCCAGCATTTT
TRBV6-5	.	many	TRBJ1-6	CASSPPGELMHSPLHF	TGTGCCAGCAGCCCCCCCGGGGAACTGATGCATTCACCCCTCCACTTT
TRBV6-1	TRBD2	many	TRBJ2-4	CASSTSVLAKNIQYF	TGTGCCAGTTCAACTAGCGTATTAGCCAAAAACATTCAGTACTTC
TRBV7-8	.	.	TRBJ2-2	CASSYERGQKNTGELFF	TGTGCCAGCAGCTACGAGCGGGGACAGAAGAACACCGGGGAGCTGTTTTTT
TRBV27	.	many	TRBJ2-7	CASSPVTGFYEQYF	TGTGCCAGCAGCCCGGTGACAGGTTTCTACGAGCAGTACTTC
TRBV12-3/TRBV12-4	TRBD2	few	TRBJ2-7	CASSRLAGFPNEQYF	TGTGCCAGCAGTCGGTTAGCGGGCTTCCCTAACGAGCAGTACTTC
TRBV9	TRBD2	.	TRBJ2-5	CASSATGGAAGAKTQYF	TGTGCCAGCAGCGCGACCGGGGGAGCAGCGGGGGCAAAGACCCAGTACTTC
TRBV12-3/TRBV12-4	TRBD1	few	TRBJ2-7	CASSPRGQEYEQYF	TGTGCCAGCAGTCCCAGGGGACAGGAGTACGAGCAGTACTTC
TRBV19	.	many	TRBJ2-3	CASTSILNTDTQYF	TGTGCCAGTACCTCAATCCTCAACACAGATACGCAGTATTTT
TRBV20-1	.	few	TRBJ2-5	CSAHRDTQETQYF	TGCAGTGCTCACCGGGACACCCAAGAGACCCAGTACTTC
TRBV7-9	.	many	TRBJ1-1	CASSRGGDRATEAFF	TGTGCCAGCAGCCGCGGGGGGGATAGGGCCACTGAAGCTTTCTTT
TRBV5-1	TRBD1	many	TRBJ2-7	CASRGGREPLGNEQYF	TGCGCCAGCAGAGGGGGCAGGGAGCCCCTTGGGAACGAGCAGTACTTC
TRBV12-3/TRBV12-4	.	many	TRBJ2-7	CASSFGPSSYEQYF	TGTGCCAGCAGTTTCGGGCCGAGCTCCTACGAGCAGTACTTC
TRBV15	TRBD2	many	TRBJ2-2	CATSRDLAGRPRELFF	TGTGCCACCAGCAGAGATCTAGCGGGAAGGCCAAGGGAGCTGTTTTTT
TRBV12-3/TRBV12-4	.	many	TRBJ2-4	CASSFEGNGAKNIQYF	TGTGCCAGCAGTTTCGAGGGCAACGGGGCCAAAAACATTCAGTACTTC
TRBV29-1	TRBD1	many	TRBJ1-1	CSVPPGQAQGAFF	TGCAGCGTTCCACCCGGACAGGCCCAGGGAGCTTTCTTT
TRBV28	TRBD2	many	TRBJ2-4	CASSLTPGTRAYF	TGTGCCAGCAGTTTAACCCCCGGGACTAGAGCGTACTTC
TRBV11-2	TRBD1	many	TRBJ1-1	CASSDRGRRGNTEAFF	TGTGCCAGCAGCGACAGGGGGCGTAGAGGGAACACTGAAGCTTTCTTT
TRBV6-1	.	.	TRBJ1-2	CASSEANRYGYTF	TGTGCCAGCAGTGAAGCGAACCGCTATGGCTACACCTTC
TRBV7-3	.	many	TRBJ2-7	CASSLAGVGEQYF	TGTGCCAGCAGCTTAGCAGGGGTGGGGGAGCAGTACTTC
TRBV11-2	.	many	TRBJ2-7	CASSLGINSYEQYF	TGTGCCAGCAGCTTAGGAATTAACTCCTACGAGCAGTACTTC
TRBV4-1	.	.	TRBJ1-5	CASSQRQQTEPQHF	TGCGCCAGCAGCCAGAGACAGCAGACCGAGCCCCAGCATTTT
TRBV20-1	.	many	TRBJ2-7	CSGQMAGSHEQYF	TGCAGTGGTCAGATGGCAGGGTCCCACGAGCAGTACTTC
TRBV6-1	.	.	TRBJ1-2	CASTKPGGDGYTF	TGTGCCAGCACTAAACCGGGGGGGGATGGCTACACCTTC
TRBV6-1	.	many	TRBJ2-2	CASSRSSSTGELFF	TGTGCCAGCTCCCGGTCCTCTTCCACCGGGGAGCTGTTTTTT
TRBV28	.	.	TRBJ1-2	CASNQINYGYTF	TGTGCCAGCAACCAAATTAACTATGGCTACACCTTC
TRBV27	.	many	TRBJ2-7	CASSPIGTREQYF	TGTGCCAGCAGCCCTATAGGGACGCGGGAGCAGTACTTC
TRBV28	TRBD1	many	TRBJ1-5	CASSTRQGVNQPQHF	TGTGCCAGCAGTACCCGACAGGGAGTAAATCAGCCCCAGCATTTT
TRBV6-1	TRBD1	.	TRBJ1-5	CASAGGGRGSNQPQHF	TGTGCCAGCGCAGGGGGCGGGAGGGGTAGCAATCAGCCCCAGCATTTT
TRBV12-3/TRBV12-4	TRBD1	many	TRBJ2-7	CASSFSNADRVREQYF	TGTGCCAGCAGCTTTTCCAACGCGGACAGGGTAAGGGAGCAGTACTTC
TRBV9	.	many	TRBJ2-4	CASSVVSTVIAKNIQYF	TGTGCCAGCAGCGTAGTTTCGACTGTTATAGCCAAAAACATTCAGTACTTC
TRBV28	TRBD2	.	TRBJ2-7	CASASGRADEQYF	TGTGCCAGCGCAAGCGGGAGGGCCGACGAGCAGTACTTC
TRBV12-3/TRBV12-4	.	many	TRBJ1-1	CASSFPLWQGRANTEAFF	TGTGCCAGCAGTTTCCCTCTATGGCAGGGGAGGGCGAACACTGAAGCTTTCTTT
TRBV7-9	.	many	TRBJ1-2	CASSLAFAYGYTF	TGTGCCAGCAGCTTAGCTTTCGCCTATGGCTACACCTTC
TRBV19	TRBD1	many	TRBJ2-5	CASRNRGQETQYF	TGTGCCAGTAGAAACAGGGGACAAGAGACCCAGTACTTC
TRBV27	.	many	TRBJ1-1	CASSPLIGAFF	TGTGCCAGCAGTCCTCTCATAGGGGCTTTCTTT
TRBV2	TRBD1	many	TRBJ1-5	CASKDRGGSFQPQHF	TGTGCCAGCAAGGACCGAGGGGGCTCGTTTCAGCCCCAGCATTTT
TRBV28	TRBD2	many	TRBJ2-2	CASSPYGSGRTGELFF	TGTGCCAGCAGTCCCTATGGTAGCGGGCGCACCGGGGAGCTGTTTTTT
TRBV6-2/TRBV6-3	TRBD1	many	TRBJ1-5	CASSYRGQGVSNQPQHF	TGTGCCAGCAGTTACCGAGGACAGGGCGTAAGCAATCAGCCCCAGCATTTT